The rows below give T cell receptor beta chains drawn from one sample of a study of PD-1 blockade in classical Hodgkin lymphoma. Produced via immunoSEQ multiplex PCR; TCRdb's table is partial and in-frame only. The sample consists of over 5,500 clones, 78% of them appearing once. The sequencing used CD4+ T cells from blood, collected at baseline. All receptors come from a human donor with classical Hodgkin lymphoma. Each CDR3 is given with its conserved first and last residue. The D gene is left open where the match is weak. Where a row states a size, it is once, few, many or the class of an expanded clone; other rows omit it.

CDR3nt: TGTGCCAGCAGCCCCGAAGTCCAGACCGCGAACACCGGGGAGCTGTTTTTT
CDR3aa: CASSPEVQTANTGELFF
v_gene: TRBV11-2
j_gene: TRBJ2-2
len: 17
abundance: NA
d_gene: NA

CDR3nt: TGTGCCAGTAAACGGGGATTTCACGGCCAAGAGACCCAGTACTTC
CDR3aa: CASKRGFHGQETQYF
v_gene: TRBV19
j_gene: TRBJ2-5
len: 15
abundance: NA
d_gene: NA

CDR3nt: TGTGCCAGCAGCTTAGAACAACAGGGACGGCATGAGCAGTTCTTC
CDR3aa: CASSLEQQGRHEQFF
v_gene: TRBV11-3
j_gene: TRBJ2-1
len: 15
abundance: NA
d_gene: NA

CDR3nt: TGTGCCAGCAGCCGGTTCTCCACAGATACGCAGTATTTT
CDR3aa: CASSRFSTDTQYF
v_gene: TRBV14
j_gene: TRBJ2-3
len: 13
abundance: NA
d_gene: NA

CDR3nt: TGTGCCAGCAGTGAGACCAATTTCTATGGCTACACCTTC
CDR3aa: CASSETNFYGYTF
v_gene: TRBV25-1
j_gene: TRBJ1-2
len: 13
abundance: NA
d_gene: NA

CDR3nt: TGTGCCAGCAGTCCGCCACGGGGGGGCAGTGAGACCCAGTACTTC
CDR3aa: CASSPPRGGSETQYF
v_gene: TRBV28
j_gene: TRBJ2-5
len: 15
abundance: once
d_gene: TRBD2

CDR3nt: TGTGCCAGCAGGCTCCGGGACAGGGGGTTCTACGAGCAGTACTTC
CDR3aa: CASRLRDRGFYEQYF
v_gene: TRBV6-1
j_gene: TRBJ2-7
len: 15
abundance: once
d_gene: TRBD1

CDR3nt: TGTGCCAGCAGTTCTGAACAGGGTACCAATCAGCCCCAGCATTTT
CDR3aa: CASSSEQGTNQPQHF
v_gene: TRBV6-6
j_gene: TRBJ1-5
len: 15
abundance: NA
d_gene: NA

CDR3nt: TGTGCCAGCAGCTTAGCCAGGGCTAACGAGCAGTACTTC
CDR3aa: CASSLARANEQYF
v_gene: TRBV7-9
j_gene: TRBJ2-7
len: 13
abundance: NA
d_gene: NA

CDR3nt: TGTGCCTGGGCCAGGGGGCGGAATTCACCCCTCCACTTT
CDR3aa: CAWARGRNSPLHF
v_gene: TRBV30
j_gene: TRBJ1-6
len: 13
abundance: NA
d_gene: TRBD1

CDR3nt: TGTGCCAGCAGTTTAGAGGTCCGTACCCAGTACTTC
CDR3aa: CASSLEVRTQYF
v_gene: TRBV28
j_gene: TRBJ2-7
len: 12
abundance: NA
d_gene: NA

CDR3nt: TGTGCCAGCAGCGGCGCAGGGGAAAGGGGTGGCTACACCTTC
CDR3aa: CASSGAGERGGYTF
v_gene: TRBV9
j_gene: TRBJ1-2
len: 14
abundance: few
d_gene: NA

CDR3nt: TGTGCCAGCAAGGAGGGCAGTTATCAGCCCCAGCATTTT
CDR3aa: CASKEGSYQPQHF
v_gene: TRBV2
j_gene: TRBJ1-5
len: 13
abundance: NA
d_gene: NA

CDR3nt: TGTGCCAGCAGTGTTTATACAGGGTCCGGCTACGCCTTC
CDR3aa: CASSVYTGSGYAF
v_gene: TRBV28
j_gene: TRBJ1-2
len: 13
abundance: NA
d_gene: NA

CDR3nt: TGTGCCAGCAGTTTAGGAAACACCATATATTTT
CDR3aa: CASSLGNTIYF
v_gene: TRBV14
j_gene: TRBJ1-3
len: 11
abundance: few
d_gene: NA

CDR3nt: TGCGCCAGCAGCCAAGATGGACAGGGTACCGGCTACGAGCAGTACTTC
CDR3aa: CASSQDGQGTGYEQYF
v_gene: TRBV4-3
j_gene: TRBJ2-7
len: 16
abundance: NA
d_gene: TRBD1

CDR3nt: TGTGCCAGCAGCTTGACTAGCGGGGGTGTAACGCCAGATACGCAGTATTTT
CDR3aa: CASSLTSGGVTPDTQYF
v_gene: TRBV7-6
j_gene: TRBJ2-3
len: 17
abundance: NA
d_gene: TRBD2

CDR3nt: TGTGCCAGCAGCAGAGGGGTGGGCAATCAGCCCCAGCATTTT
CDR3aa: CASSRGVGNQPQHF
v_gene: TRBV5-4
j_gene: TRBJ1-5
len: 14
abundance: NA
d_gene: NA

CDR3nt: TGTGCCAGTAGTAGCGGGGGTCCCAGCACAGATACGCAGTATTTT
CDR3aa: CASSSGGPSTDTQYF
v_gene: TRBV19
j_gene: TRBJ2-3
len: 15
abundance: NA
d_gene: TRBD2

CDR3nt: TGTGCCAGCAGCTTCTTCCCACCAACGCTCCCGATGCAGTTCTTC
CDR3aa: CASSFFPPTLPMQFF
v_gene: TRBV11-2
j_gene: TRBJ2-1
len: 15
abundance: NA
d_gene: NA

CDR3nt: TGTGCCAGCAGTGAAGAAGACGGGACCTACTATGGCTACACCTTC
CDR3aa: CASSEEDGTYYGYTF
v_gene: TRBV2
j_gene: TRBJ1-2
len: 15
abundance: NA
d_gene: NA

CDR3nt: TGCGCCAGCAGCCGACCGGACGTAAACTATGGCTACACCTTC
CDR3aa: CASSRPDVNYGYTF
v_gene: TRBV4-1
j_gene: TRBJ1-2
len: 14
abundance: NA
d_gene: NA

CDR3nt: TGTGCCAGCAGTTTATCGCGGAATTCACCCCTCCACTTT
CDR3aa: CASSLSRNSPLHF
v_gene: TRBV27
j_gene: TRBJ1-6
len: 13
abundance: few
d_gene: NA

CDR3nt: TGTGCCAGCACCTCCAGGGGTTTGAACACTGAAGCTTTCTTT
CDR3aa: CASTSRGLNTEAFF
v_gene: TRBV28
j_gene: TRBJ1-1
len: 14
abundance: NA
d_gene: NA

CDR3nt: TGTGCCAGCAGCTTAGTGGCGTTACGGGGATGGTCCGGGGAGCTGTTTTTT
CDR3aa: CASSLVALRGWSGELFF
v_gene: TRBV7-2
j_gene: TRBJ2-2
len: 17
abundance: NA
d_gene: NA

CDR3nt: TGTGCCAGCAGCTCCTCCGGACAGGGCAATAATTCACCCCTCCACTTT
CDR3aa: CASSSSGQGNNSPLHF
v_gene: TRBV13
j_gene: TRBJ1-6
len: 16
abundance: NA
d_gene: TRBD1

CDR3nt: TGTGCCAGCAGCGTAGAGGGGGGCCTGGTTACTGAAGCTTTCTTT
CDR3aa: CASSVEGGLVTEAFF
v_gene: TRBV9
j_gene: TRBJ1-1
len: 15
abundance: NA
d_gene: NA

CDR3nt: TGTGCCAGCTCACCACCAGGGGATGAAAAACTGTTTTTT
CDR3aa: CASSPPGDEKLFF
v_gene: TRBV18
j_gene: TRBJ1-4
len: 13
abundance: NA
d_gene: NA

CDR3nt: TGTGCCAGCAGTTACTCGGCGGATAACACTGAAGCTTTCTTT
CDR3aa: CASSYSADNTEAFF
v_gene: TRBV6-5
j_gene: TRBJ1-1
len: 14
abundance: NA
d_gene: NA

CDR3nt: TGCGCCAGCAGCCGCGATGAGAGGCAGGGAAATGAAAAACTGTTTTTT
CDR3aa: CASSRDERQGNEKLFF
v_gene: TRBV4-3
j_gene: TRBJ1-4
len: 16
abundance: NA
d_gene: NA

CDR3nt: TGTGCCAGCAGGGAAGGGGAATACAATCAGCCCCAGCATTTT
CDR3aa: CASREGEYNQPQHF
v_gene: TRBV28
j_gene: TRBJ1-5
len: 14
abundance: once
d_gene: NA

CDR3nt: TGTGCCAGCAGCGTAGGGCCCGGCAGCACCATATATTTT
CDR3aa: CASSVGPGSTIYF
v_gene: TRBV9
j_gene: TRBJ1-3
len: 13
abundance: NA
d_gene: NA

CDR3nt: TGTGCCAGCTCACCATATTTAACCCAGACAGGACAACAAGAGACCCAGTACTTC
CDR3aa: CASSPYLTQTGQQETQYF
v_gene: TRBV18
j_gene: TRBJ2-5
len: 18
abundance: NA
d_gene: NA

CDR3nt: TGTGCCAGCAGCTCGGGGGGGGAGCAGTACTTC
CDR3aa: CASSSGGEQYF
v_gene: TRBV7-8
j_gene: TRBJ2-7
len: 11
abundance: NA
d_gene: TRBD2

CDR3nt: TGCGCCAGCAGCTTCGACCAAGAGACCCAGTACTTC
CDR3aa: CASSFDQETQYF
v_gene: TRBV5-1
j_gene: TRBJ2-5
len: 12
abundance: NA
d_gene: NA

CDR3nt: TGTGCCAGCAGCTTAGTTCCCAGGGGGGAATCCGGGGAGCTGTTTTTT
CDR3aa: CASSLVPRGESGELFF
v_gene: TRBV7-9
j_gene: TRBJ2-2
len: 16
abundance: NA
d_gene: NA

CDR3nt: TGCAGTTCCAGGGCCTCCTATGGCTACACCTTC
CDR3aa: CSSRASYGYTF
v_gene: TRBV20-1
j_gene: TRBJ1-2
len: 11
abundance: once
d_gene: NA

CDR3nt: TGTGCTAGTGGTTTCCGACAGGGGCGGCGGGACACTGAAGCTTTCTTT
CDR3aa: CASGFRQGRRDTEAFF
v_gene: TRBV12-5
j_gene: TRBJ1-1
len: 16
abundance: NA
d_gene: TRBD1

CDR3nt: TGTGCCAGCAGCCTCTTAGCGGGGGGCTCCTACAATGAGCAGTTCTTC
CDR3aa: CASSLLAGGSYNEQFF
v_gene: TRBV11-2
j_gene: TRBJ2-1
len: 16
abundance: NA
d_gene: TRBD2

CDR3nt: TGTGCCAGCAGCTTGGAGTTAGGGAACTATGGCTACACCTTC
CDR3aa: CASSLELGNYGYTF
v_gene: TRBV5-4
j_gene: TRBJ1-2
len: 14
abundance: few
d_gene: NA

CDR3nt: TGCAGCGTTGAAGACCGGGGTCAACTGTTTTTT
CDR3aa: CSVEDRGQLFF
v_gene: TRBV29-1
j_gene: TRBJ1-4
len: 11
abundance: NA
d_gene: NA

CDR3nt: TGTGCCAGCAGCTTAATAGGGGGCGGCACCGGGGAGCTGTTTTTT
CDR3aa: CASSLIGGGTGELFF
v_gene: TRBV7-2
j_gene: TRBJ2-2
len: 15
abundance: NA
d_gene: TRBD1

CDR3nt: TGTGCCAGCAGGGGGGCCGGGGGAAGCACCGGGGAGCTGTTTTTT
CDR3aa: CASRGAGGSTGELFF
v_gene: TRBV5-4
j_gene: TRBJ2-2
len: 15
abundance: NA
d_gene: NA

CDR3nt: TGTGCCAGCAGCTTAGCCCCGACAGGCGAGTATGGCTACACCTTC
CDR3aa: CASSLAPTGEYGYTF
v_gene: TRBV11-2
j_gene: TRBJ1-2
len: 15
abundance: few
d_gene: NA

CDR3nt: TGTGCCATCAGTGAGAGTAGCAATCAGCCCCAGCATTTT
CDR3aa: CAISESSNQPQHF
v_gene: TRBV10-3
j_gene: TRBJ1-5
len: 13
abundance: NA
d_gene: NA

CDR3nt: TGTGCCAGCATTCGGACTACCTCGCGCACCGGGGAGCTGTTTTTT
CDR3aa: CASIRTTSRTGELFF
v_gene: TRBV2
j_gene: TRBJ2-2
len: 15
abundance: few
d_gene: NA

CDR3nt: TGTGCCAGCAGCTCCCGAACCGCTATTCGGAACACCATATATTTT
CDR3aa: CASSSRTAIRNTIYF
v_gene: TRBV7-9
j_gene: TRBJ1-3
len: 15
abundance: few
d_gene: NA

CDR3nt: TGTGCCAGCAGTCTCTTACAGGGACGCTACGAGCAGTACTTC
CDR3aa: CASSLLQGRYEQYF
v_gene: TRBV28
j_gene: TRBJ2-7
len: 14
abundance: NA
d_gene: NA

CDR3nt: TGTGCCAGCAGTAGGGGGGTCCAAGAGACCCAGTACTTC
CDR3aa: CASSRGVQETQYF
v_gene: TRBV2
j_gene: TRBJ2-5
len: 13
abundance: NA
d_gene: NA

CDR3nt: TGTGCCAGCAGTTTTTGGGTCGGGACAGGGATCTACGAGCAGTACTTC
CDR3aa: CASSFWVGTGIYEQYF
v_gene: TRBV28
j_gene: TRBJ2-7
len: 16
abundance: NA
d_gene: TRBD1

CDR3nt: TGTGCCAGCAGCCCTCGCCTTAATGGGTGGACTGAAGCTTTCTTT
CDR3aa: CASSPRLNGWTEAFF
v_gene: TRBV5-8
j_gene: TRBJ1-1
len: 15
abundance: NA
d_gene: NA

CDR3nt: TGTGCCAGCAGTGCGGCATCAGGGAGGAGTACTGAAGCTTTCTTT
CDR3aa: CASSAASGRSTEAFF
v_gene: TRBV6-1
j_gene: TRBJ1-1
len: 15
abundance: NA
d_gene: NA

CDR3nt: TGCGCCAGCAGCCAAGGGACAGGGTATGGCTACACCTTC
CDR3aa: CASSQGTGYGYTF
v_gene: TRBV4-1
j_gene: TRBJ1-2
len: 13
abundance: NA
d_gene: TRBD1

CDR3nt: TGTGCCAGCAGCTTCCCCGGGTCCGGTCGAGGGGGGAACGAGCAGTACTTC
CDR3aa: CASSFPGSGRGGNEQYF
v_gene: TRBV5-4
j_gene: TRBJ2-7
len: 17
abundance: NA
d_gene: NA

CDR3nt: TGTGCCAGTGGACCCGGTACCACCTACAATGAGCAGTTCTTC
CDR3aa: CASGPGTTYNEQFF
v_gene: TRBV19
j_gene: TRBJ2-1
len: 14
abundance: few
d_gene: NA